This T cell receptor (beta chain) was captured in a study of cytomegalovirus exposure and HLA in healthy donors. With regard to this clone: Its antigen is unidentified.

The method was immunoSEQ multiplex PCR; TCRdb's version includes in-frame clones alone and lacks a portion of them. The data hold around 250,000 clones, with nearly 90% observed a single time. General study results and limits: Researchers catalogued about 150 TCR beta chains as cytomegalovirus-associated. The classifier, whose performance was assessed in both the original and validation cohorts, reportedly diagnosed cytomegalovirus status with high specificity and sensitivity.

Germline V lookup: CDR1 LNHNV, CDR2 YYDKDF (reference sequence). This CDR3 contains 16 residues. V lost 4 bases, J lost 3 bases, and 5 bases stayed unmatched. The clonotype was recovered from a woman younger than 35 in good health and CMV-seronegative. J is TRBJ1-5 and V is TRBV15, with 11 bases fitting TRBD1. The sample taken for sequencing was PBMCs. CDR3 DNA: TGTGCCACCAGCAAGGACAGGGGGCTGAACAATCAGCCCCAGCATTTT. Protein: CATSKDRGLNNQPQHF.